The clone carrying this T cell receptor beta chain was observed a handful of times. The primer mix had 60 Vbeta and 13 Jbeta primers. Sequenced by immunoSEQ multiplex PCR; TCRdb stores in-frame clones only, minus some. The sample comprises under 200,000 clones, approximately 77% of which are singletons, and roughly 2% rests with the top ten. The data were taken from a study of cytomegalovirus exposure and HLA in healthy donors. The wider study: Drawn from HLA-typed donors, 83 million or so unique TCRs were held in an early data release.

Germline CDR1 SQVTM, CDR2 ANQGSEA. V lost 7 bases, J lost 8 bases, and 22 bases stayed unmatched. The CDR3 sequence is 16 residues long. V is TRBV29-1 and J is TRBJ1-2; 7 bases are shared with TRBD1. The sample comprised PBMCs. This receptor was obtained from a man aged 45-65 years in good health and CMV-seropositive. The CDR3 DNA follows: TGCAGCGCAGAAGACAGGGTTCCCCCGGCATCTATCGGCTACACCTTC. This sequence encodes CSAEDRVPPASIGYTF. Variable domain in full (rest from reference TRBV29-1 and TRBJ1-2): SAVISQKPSRDICQRGTSLTIQCQVDSQVTMMFWYRQQPGQSLTLIATANQGSEATYESGFVIDKFPISRPNLTFSTLTVSNMSPEDSSIYLCSAEDRVPPASIGYTFGSGTRLTVV.